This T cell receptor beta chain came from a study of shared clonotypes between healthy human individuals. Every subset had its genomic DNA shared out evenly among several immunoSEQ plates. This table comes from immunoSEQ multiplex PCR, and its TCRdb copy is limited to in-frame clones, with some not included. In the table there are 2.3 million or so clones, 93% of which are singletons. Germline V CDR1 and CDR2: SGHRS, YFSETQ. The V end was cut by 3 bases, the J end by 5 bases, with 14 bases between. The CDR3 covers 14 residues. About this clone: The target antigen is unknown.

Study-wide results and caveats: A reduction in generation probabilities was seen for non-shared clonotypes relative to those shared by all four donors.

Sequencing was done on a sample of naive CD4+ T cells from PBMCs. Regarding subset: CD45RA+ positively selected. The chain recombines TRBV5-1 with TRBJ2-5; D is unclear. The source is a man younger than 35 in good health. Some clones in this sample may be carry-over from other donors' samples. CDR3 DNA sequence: TGCGCCAGCAGCTCGATACTACCCACGGAGACCCAGTACTTC. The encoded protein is CASSSILPTETQYF.